The TCR beta chain under discussion was sequenced for a study of blood T cell repertoires in COVID-19. Study context: Sites across the United States, Italy and Spain contributed samples from acute and convalescent COVID-19. In each case, the material was cDNA or gDNA derived from T cells, B-cell-depleted T cells, or PBMCs.

Per the study methods: Amplifying reference gene primers gave estimates of nucleated cell counts. The data were produced by immunoSEQ multiplex PCR, yet TCRdb's version contains in-frame clones alone and is incomplete. V, J and clone size derive from that table, while D and trimming were established from the DNA sequence. Counted here are some 670,000 clones, approximately 90% occurring once; the ten biggest clones make up over 0.2%. The CDR3 runs 14 residues. Germline CDR1 is MNHEY and CDR2 is SVGEGT. V was trimmed by 5 bases and J by 11 bases, leaving 21 bases between them. This TCR came from a young woman with acute or convalescent COVID-19. Sequencing was done on a sample of peripheral blood. The chain employs TRBV6-2 or TRBV6-3 and TRBJ1-1; tentative D call: TRBD1 (5 bases). This CDR3 reads CASSHDGGLVMAFF. The CDR3 DNA reads TGTGCCAGCAGTCACGATGGGGGGTTAGTAATGGCTTTCTTT.